The rows below give T cell receptor beta chains drawn from one sample of a study of human T cells and chemical hapten exposure. MiXCR, applied by TCRdb to the RACE reads, yields one record per CDR3 protein. The profile shows over 55,000 distinct CDR3 sequences, around 11% of them singletons. This specimen was whole blood, taken in connection with sensitization to the hapten diphenylcyclopropenone (DPC). These receptor sequences come from a man aged 30 to 39 with alopecia areata. Some clones in this sample may be carry-over from other donors' samples. The CDR3 runs from the conserved cysteine through the conserved F or W. Fields, in order: V gene, clone size, CDR3 protein. Clone sizes are given selectively: once, few, many, or a class where the clone is expanded.

>TRBV29-1|once
CSVEGGIF
>TRBV24-1|few
CATSTNRDRSSYEQYF
>TRBV11-2|NA
CASSLGGLAADTQYF
>TRBV7-9|many
CASSRQVNTEAFF
>TRBV12-3/TRBV12-4|NA
CASYPGQGAYEQYF
>TRBV7-6|many
CASSLRVETDTQYF
>TRBV10-3|NA
CAISEVAGLLNTEAFF
>TRBV2|few
CASSEQGALTGELFF
>TRBV20-1|NA
CSATTLGTEAFF
>TRBV28|few
CASSLGLGQFF
>TRBV15|many
CATSRERHDHEQYF
>TRBV5-1|few
CASSTGQGDTGELFF
>TRBV5-6|NA
CASSRRGPPGANVLTF
>TRBV12-3/TRBV12-4|NA
CASPLQLQASTDTQYF
>TRBV20-1|few
CSARVAREGYGYTF
>TRBV20-1|few
CSARRVMGTEAFF
>TRBV24-1|many
CATSEQGNTEAFF
>TRBV18|many
CASSPTGAPGTDTQYF
>TRBV18|few
CASSPSRTGNYGYTF
>TRBV10-3|NA
CAIRPGQLDTEAFF
>TRBV11-2|many
CASSLESPRAQYF
>TRBV15|few
CATSRDLTGDSNQPQHF
>TRBV7-9|NA
CASSPGTDNSPLHF
>TRBV6-2/TRBV6-3|few
CASSRQVSYEQYF
>TRBV12-3/TRBV12-4|many
CASSLTPYDGYTF
>TRBV29-1|many
CSVGSGGEQFF
>TRBV7-6|few
CASSLATGGTTGELFF
>TRBV19|NA
CASSIEDRIETQYF
>TRBV12-3/TRBV12-4|few
CASSLRRDSGGSYEQYF
>TRBV6-2/TRBV6-3|NA
CASRKQGGRNTEAFF
>TRBV6-2/TRBV6-3|NA
CASSYSWRGNSYEQYF
>TRBV20-1|many
CSARQGAGTEAFF
>TRBV7-8|few
CASSFPGESQPQHF
>TRBV2|few
CASSGLAGDRTQYF
>TRBV6-1|many
CASSTKSYNSPLHF
>TRBV28|many
CASRTTGGLAKNIQYF
>TRBV28|many
CASEPTEIYEQYF
>TRBV24-1|NA
CATSAVGTAGETQYF
>TRBV12-3/TRBV12-4|few
CASSSNLAKNIQYF
>TRBV5-1|NA
CASSLTGAGTEAFF
>TRBV2|NA
CACSEDPPRTDTNTGELFF
>TRBV7-6|many
CASSPTSYLSTDTQYF
>TRBV7-9|few
CASSPSPSTSGHEQFF
>TRBV4-1|few
CASSQARDQPQHF
>TRBV7-2|few
CASSLGGWGDGNQPQHF
>TRBV29-1|few
CSVEKQGRTGNTIYF